This T cell receptor (beta chain) was captured by sequencing in a study of cytomegalovirus exposure and HLA in healthy donors. Across the whole study: Earlier sequencing of about 179 million T cells yielded approximately 120 million unique TCR beta sequences.

Findings and caveats of the study: Association with HLA alleles at 0.05 false discovery rate was found for 16,951 TCR beta sequences in a later analysis. V- and J-gene trimming in TCR beta was tied to a missense DCLRE1C variant by an analysis performed later. Most TCR sequences were rare, but some public TCRs occurred in many donors.

PCR amplification relied on 60 Vbeta primers (plus 13 Jbeta primers). Method: immunoSEQ multiplex PCR; TCRdb's copy keeps in-frame clones and lacks some. Found here are more than 95,000 clones, over 65% of them singletons; the top ten hold more than 8%. Worth noting for this clone: What it binds is not known.

The CDR3 is made up of 15 amino acids. Germline loops: CDR1 LGHNA, CDR2 YNFKEQ. The V segment lost 7 bases and the J segment 6 bases; nucleotides outside the gene matches: 12. This clonotype was sampled from a man aged 35 to 55 in good health and CMV-seropositive. The rearrangement links TRBV4-2 to TRBJ2-3; 8 nucleotides align to TRBD1. The sequencing input was PBMCs. CDR3 coding DNA: TGTGCCAGCACTCAGGGGGCGAGGGTATCGGATACGCAGTATTTT. Translation gives CASTQGARVSDTQYF.